A single T cell receptor beta chain is shown here with its context. The antigen is undetermined. The CDR3 is 15 amino acids. Germline lookup yields CDR1 SGDLS and CDR2 YYNGEE. Between the trimmed V and J ends, which lost 0 bases and 5 bases, there was a span of 15 bases. With 60 Vbeta and 13 Jbeta primers, the PCR was carried out. The protocol was immunoSEQ multiplex PCR, while the TCRdb copy is restricted to in-frame clones and leaves out a portion. The sample yields more than 95,000 clones, approximately 82% seen once. The record originates from a study of cytomegalovirus exposure and HLA in healthy donors. General study results and limits: Most TCR sequences showed up rarely, but some public TCRs showed up in many donors.

The source material was PBMCs. This chain connects TRBV9 to TRBJ2-7, with a tentative D call TRBD2 (5 bases). This clonotype was obtained from a man aged 40-55 years in good health and CMV-seropositive. CDR3 amino acids: CASSVDNRGGNEQYF. Here the CDR3 DNA reads TGTGCCAGCAGCGTAGATAACAGAGGAGGCAACGAGCAGTACTTC.